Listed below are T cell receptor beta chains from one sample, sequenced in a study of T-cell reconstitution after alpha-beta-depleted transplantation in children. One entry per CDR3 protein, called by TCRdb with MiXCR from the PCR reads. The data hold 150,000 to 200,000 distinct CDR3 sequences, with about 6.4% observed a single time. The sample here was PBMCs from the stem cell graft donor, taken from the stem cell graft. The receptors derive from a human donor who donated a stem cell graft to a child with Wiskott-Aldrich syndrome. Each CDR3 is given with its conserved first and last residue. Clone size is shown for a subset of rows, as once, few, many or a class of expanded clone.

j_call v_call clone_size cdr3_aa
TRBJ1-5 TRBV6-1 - CASSLTGANQPQHF
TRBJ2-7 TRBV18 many CASSPLDAVKQYF
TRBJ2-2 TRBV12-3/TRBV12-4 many CASSLRGELFF
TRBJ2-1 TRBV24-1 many CATSDATGAPFDNEQFF
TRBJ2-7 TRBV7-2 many CASSLASGEYEQYF
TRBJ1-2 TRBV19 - CASSIASGYGYTF
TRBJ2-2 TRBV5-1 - CASSLRAESNTGELFF
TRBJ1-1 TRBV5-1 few CASSTGGNTEAFF
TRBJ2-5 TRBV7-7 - CASSAGAGGSETQYF
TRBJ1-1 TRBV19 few CASSSTQGIRTEAFF
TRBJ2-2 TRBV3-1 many CASSRRTGGIGELFF
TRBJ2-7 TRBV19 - CASSTDSSSYEQYF
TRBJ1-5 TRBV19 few CASSFGGGQPQHF
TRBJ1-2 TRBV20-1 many CSAEPGQGTYYGYTF
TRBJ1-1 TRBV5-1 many CASSPDGSLETEAFF
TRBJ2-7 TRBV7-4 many CASSFSSPNLQYF
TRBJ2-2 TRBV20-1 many CSASPRGAGELFF
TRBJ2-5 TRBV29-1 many CSVSDLAGETQYF
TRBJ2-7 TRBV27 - CASSLTGSHEQYF
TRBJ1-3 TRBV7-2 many CASSPRGSSGNTIYF
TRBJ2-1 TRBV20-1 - CSATVGSGGSSYNEQFF
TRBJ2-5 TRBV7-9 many CASVEAEYQETQYF
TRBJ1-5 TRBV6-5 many CASSYSNRGDQPQHF